Each of the 15 T cell receptor beta chains below was sequenced from the same sample in a study of cytomegalovirus exposure and HLA in healthy donors. PCR employed 60 Vbeta and 13 Jbeta primers. Produced via immunoSEQ multiplex PCR; TCRdb's table is partial and in-frame only. Among some 86,000 clones, roughly 77% were seen once, and the ten largest hold 14% to 15%. Input material: PBMCs. These receptors originate from a woman between 40 and 50 years old in good health and CMV-seropositive.

The J gene is TRBJ1-4, the V gene TRBV7-8; maybe TRBD1 (5 bases). V was pared by 5 bases and J by 7 bases, with 20 bases between. The V gene's germline CDR1 is SGHVS and CDR2 FQNEAQ. This CDR3 contains 16 residues. Here the CDR3 reads CASSTGLGVVSEKLFF. In nucleotides, the CDR3 is TGTGCCAGCAGCACGGGACTAGGGGTTGTGAGTGAAAAACTGTTTTTT.

The J gene is TRBJ2-1, the V gene TRBV6-5; TRBD2 might be the D (5 bases). The V gene lost 3 bases and the J gene lost 4 bases, with 13 bases spanning the gap. The CDR3 extends over 15 amino acids. Germline-derived CDR1 and CDR2 are MNHEY and SVGAGI. The DNA for the CDR3 is TGTGCCAGCAGTTATGGGAGATCCCAATACAATGAGCAGTTCTTC. It translates to CASSYGRSQYNEQFF.

The rearrangement uses TRBV7-2 and TRBJ2-1, with 9 nucleotides matching TRBD2. The CDR3 sequence is 15 residues long. Germline V gives CDR1 SGHTA, CDR2 FQGNSA. V lost 5 bases to trimming and J lost 5 bases; unmatched junction nucleotides: 7. CDR3 in DNA: TGTGCCAGCAGCCCCGGGGTAGCGGGAGACAATGAGCAGTTCTTC. Residues: CASSPGVAGDNEQFF.

The V and J genes are TRBV9 and TRBJ1-3; D remains unclear. The CDR3 has 15 residues. Trimming stripped 4 bases from V and 0 bases from J, with 11 bases between. Germline values: CDR1 SGDLS, CDR2 YYNGEE. The CDR3 sequence: CASSPMTSSGNTIYF. DNA for the CDR3: TGTGCCAGCAGCCCAATGACATCCTCTGGAAACACCATATATTTT.

The CDR3 coding sequence is TGCGCCAGCAGTTCTTCTTCGGGAGGGTCTGAAGCTTTCTTT. Amino acids: CASSSSSGGSEAFF. The chain uses TRBV5-1 and TRBJ1-1; D remains ambiguous. V dropped 5 bases and J dropped 6 bases, with 17 bases sitting between them. The CDR3 length is 14 residues. Germline CDR1 is SGHRS and CDR2 is YFSETQ.

This clone was picked up a small number of times. The rearrangement joins TRBV5-5 to TRBJ1-1; no firm D call. The germline gives CDR1 SGHKS, CDR2 YYEKEE (reference sequence). This CDR3 region has 15 residues. The V gene lost 0 bases and the J gene lost 3 bases, with 12 bases spanning the gap. The CDR3 is CASSLGTRLDTEAFF. The CDR3 DNA reads TGTGCCAGCAGCTTGGGTACCCGCCTAGACACTGAAGCTTTCTTT.

For this clone: Germline and junction disagree at one end, which may indicate a read error. The chain has TRBV5-6 and TRBJ2-7, with 11 bases lining up with TRBD1. Germline CDR1 and CDR2: SGHDT and YYEEEE. The CDR3 consists of 14 residues. CDR3 sequence: CASSLDRGRYEQYF. DNA for the CDR3: TGTGCCAGCAGTTTGGACAGGGGGCGATACGAGCAGTACTTC.

This rearrangement joins TRBV30 to TRBJ2-5, with a possible D match to TRBD2 (7 bases). The CDR3 sequence is 14 residues long. Germline CDR1 is GTSNPN and CDR2 is SVGIG (reference sequence). Trimming stripped 5 bases from V and 4 bases from J, with 17 bases between. The CDR3 nucleotides are TGTGCCTGGGTCCCCCCGGGGGGCGGAGAGACCCAGTACTTC. It yields the protein CAWVPPGGGETQYF.

This chain connects TRBV27 to TRBJ2-7; 8 bases fit TRBD1. The germline V gene encodes CDR1 MNHEY and CDR2 SMNVEV (reference sequence). Trimming at V came to 6 bases and at J to 3 bases, leaving 7 bases not matched to a gene. The CDR3 sequence is 14 residues long. CDR3 DNA: TGTGCCAGCAGGCACAGACAGGGGAACTACGAGCAGTACTTC. It is translated as CASRHRQGNYEQYF.

V gene TRBV9 combines with J gene TRBJ2-7; 13 bases align to TRBD2. From germline, CDR1 is SGDLS and CDR2 YYNGEE. The trim removed 4 bases at V and 7 bases at J, leaving 5 bases unmatched. The CDR3 has 14 residues. CDR3 sequence: CASSPGTSGIEQYF. The DNA for the CDR3 is TGTGCCAGCAGCCCGGGGACTAGCGGGATTGAGCAGTACTTC.

J is TRBJ2-2 and V is TRBV19; TRBD2 is a possible D gene (5 bases). V lost 6 bases and J 0 bases, leaving 11 bases between the germline ends. Germline CDR1 reads LNHDA; CDR2 reads SQIVND (reference sequence). This CDR3 has 15 amino acids. The DNA for the CDR3 is TGTGCCAGTAGGGCCGGCGGGTCGAACACCGGGGAGCTGTTTTTT. Translation gives CASRAGGSNTGELFF.

This chain joins TRBV29-1 and TRBJ1-2, with D perhaps matching TRBD1 (6 bases). CDR1 and CDR2 from the germline V gene are SQVTM and ANQGSEA. The CDR3 is 12 residues long. V lost 4 bases and J lost 2, with 8 bases in between. The CDR3, as DNA: TGCAGCGTTGGAACAGGGAACTATGGCTACACCTTC. It specifies CSVGTGNYGYTF.

This clone appeared a few times. V usage is TRBV14 and J usage is TRBJ2-7; TRBD2 aligns across 7 bases. The CDR3 has 15 residues. Germline V gene lookup returns CDR1 SGHDN and CDR2 FVKESK. V was pared by 3 bases and J by 3 bases, with 8 bases of the junction left unmatched. CDR3 loop: CASSQTGEGRYEQYF. The CDR3, as DNA: TGTGCCAGCAGCCAGACGGGGGAGGGCCGCTACGAGCAGTACTTC.

This clone was detected a few times. This chain uses TRBV19 with TRBJ2-7, with TRBD1 as a possible D gene (5 bases). The CDR3 runs to 13 residues. The germline CDR1 and CDR2 sequences are LNHDA and SQIVND (reference sequence). V was clipped by 2 bases and J by 6 bases, with 11 bases between them. CDR3 residues: CASSIIQGSEQYF. The DNA for the CDR3 is TGTGCCAGTAGTATAATTCAGGGTAGCGAGCAGTACTTC.

This clone came up a few times. This sequence joins TRBV5-8 and TRBJ1-4, with D tentatively TRBD1 (6 bases). Trimming removed 3 bases at V and 5 bases at J, with 14 bases between. Germline CDR1 is SGHTS and CDR2 is YDEGEE. The CDR3 is 15 residues long. The CDR3 coding sequence is TGTGCCAGCAGCTGGGGGGGGGCTCCCAATGAAAAACTGTTTTTT. This gives the protein CASSWGGAPNEKLFF.